One sample yielded the 7 T cell receptor beta chains listed below, sequenced in a study of T cell responses to AZD1222 COVID-19 vaccine. The repertoire was sequenced with immunoSEQ multiplex PCR; TCRdb's copy has only in-frame clones and lacks some. The repertoire holds 130,000 or so clones, with 90% to 95% as singletons. Here the sequenced sample was peripheral blood, taken on day 0 of MenACWY control vaccination. The receptor set was obtained from an adult in good health.

The chain's CDR3 is CASSNYEQYF. CDR3 DNA: TGTGCCAGCAGCAACTACGAGCAGTACTTC. The V call is TRBV13, the J call TRBJ2-7; unclear D gene. Germline loops: CDR1 PRHDT, CDR2 FYEKMQ (reference sequence). This CDR3 is built from 10 residues. The ends were cut back, 5 bases at V and 3 bases at J, with 2 bases in the middle.

V gene TRBV24-1 combines with J gene TRBJ2-2; TRBD1 agrees at 8 bases. This CDR3 is 19 amino acids long. Germline trimming cut 3 bases from V and 5 bases from J; bases unmatched to any gene: 16. The germline V gene has CDR1 KGHDR and CDR2 SFDVKD. The CDR3 loop is CATSDPGQGSGVRTGELFF. The CDR3 DNA follows: TGTGCCACCAGTGATCCCGGACAGGGATCGGGAGTGAGAACCGGGGAGCTGTTTTTT.

The rearrangement uses TRBV6-5 and TRBJ2-1; 7 nucleotides align to TRBD1. The V and J ends lost 5 bases and 7 bases, in that order; junction bases with no gene match: 11. The CDR3 length is 15 residues. Germline V lookup: CDR1 MNHEY, CDR2 SVGAGI. The chain's CDR3 is CASSRRDRARNEQFF. For the CDR3, the DNA is TGTGCCAGCAGTCGCCGGGACAGAGCGAGGAATGAGCAGTTCTTC.

This chain links TRBV10-2 with TRBJ1-1, with D perhaps TRBD1 (6 bases). From germline, CDR1 is WSHSY and CDR2 SAAADI. Trimming stripped 2 bases from V and 10 bases from J, with 14 bases between. CDR3 length equals 13 residues. CDR3 in DNA: TGCGCCAGCAGTGAGAGGGGGGCTGCGCGAGCTTTCTTT. Translation gives CASSERGAARAFF.

The V call is TRBV2, the J call TRBJ1-2, with D hard to call. The germline gives CDR1 SNHLY, CDR2 FYNNEI. The CDR3 is 13 residues long. With 6 bases removed from V and 7 bases from J, the gap between germline ends came to 15 bases. CDR3 bases: TGTGCCAGCAGAGAGGACCAAACCCGTGGCTACACCTTC. It is translated as CASREDQTRGYTF.

The J gene is TRBJ2-1, the V gene TRBV7-3; 11 nucleotides match TRBD2. This CDR3 spans 15 amino acids. V lost 3 bases, J lost 10 bases, and 8 bases stayed unmatched. Per germline, CDR1 SGHTA and CDR2 FQGTGA. This CDR3 reads CASSLTSGNRQEQFF. CDR3 DNA sequence: TGTGCCAGCAGCTTGACTAGCGGGAATCGGCAAGAGCAGTTCTTC.

The chain joins TRBV30 to TRBJ1-1, with unresolved D. This CDR3 spans 12 amino acids. The germline V and J ends were trimmed by 5 bases and 1 base, with 8 bases remaining between them. The germline V gene encodes CDR1 GTSNPN and CDR2 SVGIG (reference sequence). The CDR3 DNA reads as TGTGCCTGGGGACCGACGAACACTGAAGCTTTCTTT. It encodes CAWGPTNTEAFF.